This TCR beta chain was retrieved from a study of cytomegalovirus exposure and HLA in healthy donors. The CDR3 extends over 16 amino acids. Per germline, CDR1 PRHDT and CDR2 FYEKMQ (reference sequence). The ends lost 3 bases at V and 4 bases at J; junction bases unmatched: 7. Repertoires were generated with immunoSEQ multiplex PCR, while TCRdb's copy carries only in-frame clones and drops some. The sample carries some 260,000 clones, 90% recorded once. The rearrangement uses TRBV13 and TRBJ2-2; 8 bases map to TRBD2. This TCR derives from a woman under 40 in good health and CMV-seronegative. Input material: PBMCs. CDR3 sequence reads: CASSFLGLDVTGELFF. For the CDR3, the DNA is TGTGCCAGCAGCTTCCTGGGACTAGACGTCACCGGGGAGCTGTTTTTT.